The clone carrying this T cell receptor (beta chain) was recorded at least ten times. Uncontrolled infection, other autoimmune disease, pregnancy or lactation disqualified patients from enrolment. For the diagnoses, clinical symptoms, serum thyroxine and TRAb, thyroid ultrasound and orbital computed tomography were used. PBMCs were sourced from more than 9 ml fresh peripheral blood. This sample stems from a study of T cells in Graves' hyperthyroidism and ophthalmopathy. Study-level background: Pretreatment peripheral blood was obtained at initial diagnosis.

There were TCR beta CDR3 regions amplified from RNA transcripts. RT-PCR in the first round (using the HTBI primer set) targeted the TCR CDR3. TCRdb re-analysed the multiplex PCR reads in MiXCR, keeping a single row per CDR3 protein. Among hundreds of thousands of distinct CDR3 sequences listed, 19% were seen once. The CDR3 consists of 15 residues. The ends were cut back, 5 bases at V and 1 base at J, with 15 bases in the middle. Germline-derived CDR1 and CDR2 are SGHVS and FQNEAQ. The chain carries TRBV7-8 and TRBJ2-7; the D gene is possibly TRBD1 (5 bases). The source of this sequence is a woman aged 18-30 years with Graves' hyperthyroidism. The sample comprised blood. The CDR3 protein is CASSPRQGRSYEQYF. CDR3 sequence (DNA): TGTGCCAGCAGCCCCCGGCAGGGTCGGTCCTACGAGCAGTACTTC.